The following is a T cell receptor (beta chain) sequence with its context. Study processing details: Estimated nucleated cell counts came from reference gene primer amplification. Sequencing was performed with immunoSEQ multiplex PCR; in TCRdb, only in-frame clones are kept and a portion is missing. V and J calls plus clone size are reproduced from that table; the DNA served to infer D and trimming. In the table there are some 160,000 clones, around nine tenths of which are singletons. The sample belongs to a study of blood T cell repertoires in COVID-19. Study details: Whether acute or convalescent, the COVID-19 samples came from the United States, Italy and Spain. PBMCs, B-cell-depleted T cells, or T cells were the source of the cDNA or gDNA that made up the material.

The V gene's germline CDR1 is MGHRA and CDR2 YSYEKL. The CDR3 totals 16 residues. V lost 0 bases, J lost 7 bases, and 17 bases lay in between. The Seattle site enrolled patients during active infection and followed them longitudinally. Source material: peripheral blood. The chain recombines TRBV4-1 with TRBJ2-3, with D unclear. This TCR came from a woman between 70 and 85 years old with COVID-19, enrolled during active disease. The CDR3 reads CASSQESQTLRNTQYF. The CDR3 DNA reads TGCGCCAGCAGCCAAGAGTCCCAGACTCTTCGGAATACGCAGTATTTT.